The clone carrying this TCR beta chain was seen a handful of times. TCRdb passed the 5' RACE reads through MiXCR, listing each CDR3 protein once. The repertoire holds 450,000 or so distinct CDR3 sequences, with nearly 25% as singletons. The sample comes from a study of T-cell memory formation after mild COVID-19. After removal of 0 bases from V and 1 base from J, the junction contained 0 bases not matched to a gene. CDR1 is MGHRA, CDR2 YSYEKL, per germline. The CDR3 has 15 residues. The clonotype comes from an adult woman who had mild COVID-19 (a few samples of this study predate the infection). Cell type and time point are not known. The specimen sequenced was PBMCs or a T cell subset sorted from them (not recorded which). This rearrangement joins TRBV4-1 to TRBJ2-3; the match to TRBD2 covers 8 bases. CDR3 DNA sequence: TGCGCCAGCAGCCAAGAGCGGGAGGGCACAGATACGCAGTATTTT. This encodes CASSQEREGTDTQYF.